This TCR beta chain was recorded in a study of CD8 T cells in Susac syndrome. The CDR3 loop spans 14 amino acids. The V end was cut by 7 bases, the J end by 7 bases, with 14 bases between. The germline V gene has CDR1 MNHEY and CDR2 SVGAGI. After extraction with the RNeasy kit, 0.5 to 1 ug of the RNA was reverse transcribed using random hexamers. One entry per CDR3 protein results from TCRdb running MiXCR on the immunoSEQ multiplex PCR reads. Found here are over 130,000 distinct CDR3 sequences, 85% to 95% of them singletons; the top ten hold around 0.11%. The chain has TRBV6-5 and TRBJ1-6; tentative D call: TRBD1 (6 bases). The sequencing sample was made of CD4+ T cells from PBMCs. The TCR sequence derives from a human donor with multiple sclerosis. In DNA form, the CDR3 reads TGTGCCAGCAAGGGGAACAGGGTGAATTCACCCCTCCACTTT. Protein product: CASKGNRVNSPLHF.